The clone carrying this T cell receptor beta chain was detected ten times or more. Its target is unknown. From 5'RACE with constant-segment primers came TCR alpha and TCR beta cDNA libraries that carried sample barcodes and UMIs. TCRdb processed the 5' RACE reads anew with MiXCR; each CDR3 protein has one entry. The sample carries roughly 510,000 distinct CDR3 sequences, 15% to 20% recorded once. The data stem from a study of T-cell memory formation after mild COVID-19. Study information: The two donors had largely donor-specific TCR clusters. Study results and limitations: Pre-infection memory held some responding clones, suggesting pre-existing cross-reactive T cells responded.

Trimming cost V 4 bases and J 1 base, with 11 bases left between them. The CDR3 totals 14 residues. The germline V gene has CDR1 SGHRS and CDR2 YFSETQ. The chain couples TRBV5-1 to TRBJ2-5; the D gene is possibly TRBD2 (6 bases). The origin of this receptor is an adult woman who had mild COVID-19 (a few samples of this study predate the infection). Cell type and time point are not known. Input material: PBMCs or a T cell subset sorted from them (not recorded which). DNA of the CDR3: TGCGCCAGCAGCCTCGGGGACTTCCAAGAGACCCAGTACTTC. This translates into CASSLGDFQETQYF.